The source of this T cell receptor (beta chain) is a study of CD8+ T cells in alopecia areata. Across the study: Oral tofacitinib (5 to 10 mg twice daily) was administered to treated patients.

From germline, CDR1 is SGHVS and CDR2 FNYEAQ. V dropped 4 bases and J dropped 6; count of bases not matched to a gene: 9. The CDR3 extends over 14 amino acids. Reverse transcribed after extraction, RNA yielded cDNA as the sequencing template. Clones were read by immunoSEQ multiplex PCR, and TCRdb kept only the in-frame ones, dropping some. The table includes 61,000 or so clones, around 96% detected once. J is TRBJ2-7 and V is TRBV7-6; 7 bases are a match to TRBD1. This clonotype was sampled from a human donor with alopecia areata. The sequences come from CD8+ T cells sorted from blood, collected at week 0. CDR3 protein: CASSYETGLGEQYF. The CDR3 region has the DNA TGTGCCAGCAGCTACGAGACAGGGTTGGGCGAGCAGTACTTC.